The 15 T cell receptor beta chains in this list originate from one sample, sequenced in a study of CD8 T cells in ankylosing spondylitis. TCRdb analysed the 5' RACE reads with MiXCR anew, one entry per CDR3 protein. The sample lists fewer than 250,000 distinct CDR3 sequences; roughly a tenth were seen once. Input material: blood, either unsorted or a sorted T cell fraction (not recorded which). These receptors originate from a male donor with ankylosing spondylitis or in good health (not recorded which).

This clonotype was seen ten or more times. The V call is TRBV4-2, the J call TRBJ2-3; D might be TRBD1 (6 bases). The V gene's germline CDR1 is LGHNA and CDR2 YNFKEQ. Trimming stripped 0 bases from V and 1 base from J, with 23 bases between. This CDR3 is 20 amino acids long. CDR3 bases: TGTGCCAGCAGCCAAGATAGTACCCGGGACATTCCGACGGGCACAGATACGCAGTATTTT. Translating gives CASSQDSTRDIPTGTDTQYF.

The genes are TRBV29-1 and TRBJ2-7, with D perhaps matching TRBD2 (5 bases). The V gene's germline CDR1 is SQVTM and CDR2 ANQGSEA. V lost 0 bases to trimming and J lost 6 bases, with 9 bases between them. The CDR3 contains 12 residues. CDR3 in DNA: TGCAGCGTTGAAGATCGGGGTCCCGAGCAGTACTTC. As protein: CSVEDRGPEQYF.

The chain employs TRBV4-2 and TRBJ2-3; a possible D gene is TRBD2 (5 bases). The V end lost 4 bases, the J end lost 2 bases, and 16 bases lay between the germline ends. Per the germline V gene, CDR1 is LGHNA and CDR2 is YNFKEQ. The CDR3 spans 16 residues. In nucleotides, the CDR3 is TGTGCCAGCAGCCTAAGGACTGGAGCCGACACAGATACGCAGTATTTT. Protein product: CASSLRTGADTDTQYF.

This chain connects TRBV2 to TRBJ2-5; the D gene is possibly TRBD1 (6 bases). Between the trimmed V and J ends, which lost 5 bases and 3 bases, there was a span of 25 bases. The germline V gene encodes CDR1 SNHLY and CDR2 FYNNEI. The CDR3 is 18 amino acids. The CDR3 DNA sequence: TGTGCCAGCAGTCCACAGGGCAGGTCTCTTACCGCCAAAGAGACCCAGTACTTC. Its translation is CASSPQGRSLTAKETQYF.

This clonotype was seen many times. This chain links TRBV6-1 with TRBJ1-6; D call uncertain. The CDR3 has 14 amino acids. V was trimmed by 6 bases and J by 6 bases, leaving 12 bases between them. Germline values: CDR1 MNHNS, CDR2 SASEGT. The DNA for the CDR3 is TGTGCCAGCAGGCCTTCGGATCCTAATTCACCCCTCCACTTT. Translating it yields CASRPSDPNSPLHF.

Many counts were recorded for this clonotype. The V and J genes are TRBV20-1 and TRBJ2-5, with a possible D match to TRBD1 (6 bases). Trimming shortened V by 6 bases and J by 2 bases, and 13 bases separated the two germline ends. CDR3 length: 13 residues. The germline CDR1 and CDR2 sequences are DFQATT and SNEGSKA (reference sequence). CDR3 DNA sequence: TGCAGTGCGCCGACAGGTCATCAAGAGACCCAGTACTTC. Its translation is CSAPTGHQETQYF.

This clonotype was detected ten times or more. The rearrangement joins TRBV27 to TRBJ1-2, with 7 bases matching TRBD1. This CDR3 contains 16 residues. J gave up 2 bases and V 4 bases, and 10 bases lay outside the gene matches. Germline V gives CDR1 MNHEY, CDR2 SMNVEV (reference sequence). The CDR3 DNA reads TGTGCCAGCAGTTCCCTGGGACTGACAGGGAACTATGGCTACACCTTC. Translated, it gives CASSSLGLTGNYGYTF.

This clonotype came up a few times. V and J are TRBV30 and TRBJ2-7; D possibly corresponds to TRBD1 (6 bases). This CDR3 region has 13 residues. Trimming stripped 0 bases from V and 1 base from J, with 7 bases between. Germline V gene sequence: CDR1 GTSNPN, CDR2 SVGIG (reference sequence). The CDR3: CAWSVGQSYEQYF. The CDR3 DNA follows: TGTGCCTGGAGTGTCGGACAGTCCTACGAGCAGTACTTC. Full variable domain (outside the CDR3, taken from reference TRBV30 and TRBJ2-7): SQTIHQWPATLVQPVGSPLSLECTVEGTSNPNLYWYRQAAGRGLQLLFYSVGIGQISSEVPQNLSASRPQDRQFILSSKKLLLSDSGFYLCAWSVGQSYEQYFGPGTRLTVT.

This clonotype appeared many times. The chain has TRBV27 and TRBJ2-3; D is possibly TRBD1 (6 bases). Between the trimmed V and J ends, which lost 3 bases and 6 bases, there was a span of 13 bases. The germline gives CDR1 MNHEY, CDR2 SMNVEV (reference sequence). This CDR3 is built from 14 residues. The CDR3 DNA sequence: TGTGCCAGCAGTTTCACGACAGGCGGGGATACGCAGTATTTT. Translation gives CASSFTTGGDTQYF.

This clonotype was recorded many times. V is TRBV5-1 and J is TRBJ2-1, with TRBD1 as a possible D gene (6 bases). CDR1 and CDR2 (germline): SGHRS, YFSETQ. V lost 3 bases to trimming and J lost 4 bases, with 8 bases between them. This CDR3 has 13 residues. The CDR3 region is CASSYQGYNEQFF. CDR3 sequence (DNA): TGCGCCAGCAGCTACCAGGGGTACAATGAGCAGTTCTTC.

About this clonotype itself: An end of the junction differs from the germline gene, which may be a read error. The CDR3 region has the DNA TGTGCCAGCAACTTAGATTGGGAGACCCAGTACTTC. Its translation: CASNLDWETQYF. The chain employs TRBV7-9 and TRBJ2-5, with D unclear. Germline V CDR1 and CDR2: SEHNR, FQNEAQ (reference sequence). The CDR3 runs to 12 residues.

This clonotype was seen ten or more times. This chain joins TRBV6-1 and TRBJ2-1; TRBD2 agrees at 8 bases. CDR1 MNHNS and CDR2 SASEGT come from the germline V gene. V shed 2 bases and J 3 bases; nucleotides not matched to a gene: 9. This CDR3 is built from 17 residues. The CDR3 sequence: CASSESAAGGDYNEQFF. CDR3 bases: TGTGCCAGCAGTGAATCCGCTGCGGGGGGCGACTACAATGAGCAGTTCTTC.

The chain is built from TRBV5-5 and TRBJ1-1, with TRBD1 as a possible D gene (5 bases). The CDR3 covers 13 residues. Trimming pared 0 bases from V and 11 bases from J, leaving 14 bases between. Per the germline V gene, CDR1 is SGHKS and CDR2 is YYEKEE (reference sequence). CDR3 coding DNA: TGTGCCAGCAGCTTGGAGGGGCGCCAGAAGGCTTTCTTT. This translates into CASSLEGRQKAFF.

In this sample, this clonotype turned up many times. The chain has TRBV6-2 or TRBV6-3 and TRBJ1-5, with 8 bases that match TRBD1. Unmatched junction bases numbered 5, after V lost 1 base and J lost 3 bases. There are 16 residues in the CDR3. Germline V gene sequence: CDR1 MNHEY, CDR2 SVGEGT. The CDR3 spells CASSYYGQGVNQPQHF. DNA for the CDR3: TGTGCCAGCAGTTACTACGGACAGGGCGTCAATCAGCCCCAGCATTTT.

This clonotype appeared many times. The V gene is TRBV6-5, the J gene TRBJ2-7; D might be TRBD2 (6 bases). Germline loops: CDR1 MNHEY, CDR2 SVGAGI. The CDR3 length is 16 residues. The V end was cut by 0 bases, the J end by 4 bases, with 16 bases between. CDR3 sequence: CASSYSRAREEYEQYF. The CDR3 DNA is TGTGCCAGCAGTTACTCGAGGGCCAGGGAGGAGTACGAGCAGTACTTC.